This passage covers 32 T cell receptor beta chains from one sample sequenced in a study of blood T cell repertoires in COVID-19. Libraries were prepared by immunoSEQ multiplex PCR; TCRdb keeps only in-frame clonotypes and omits some of them. This table has some 370,000 clones, more than 70% appearing once. Sequenced: peripheral blood. The receptors derive from a young woman with COVID-19, enrolled during active disease.

The chain uses TRBV29-1 and TRBJ2-7; 11 nucleotides line up with TRBD2. The CDR3 loop spans 14 amino acids. CDR1 is SQVTM and CDR2 is ANQGSEA in the germline V gene. The V segment lost 6 bases and the J segment 2 bases; nucleotides outside the gene matches: 6. DNA for the CDR3: TGCAGCGTAACAACTAGCGGGGGTACCTACGAGCAGTACTTC. Protein product: CSVTTSGGTYEQYF.

The J gene is TRBJ2-1, the V gene TRBV2; TRBD2 matches 11 bases. J was trimmed by 8 bases and V by 6 bases; bases with no gene match: 9. The germline V gene has CDR1 SNHLY and CDR2 FYNNEI. CDR3 length: 15 amino acids. In nucleotides, the CDR3 is TGTGCCAGCAGGATACTAGCGGGAGTGCGCGATGAGCAGTTCTTC. Residues: CASRILAGVRDEQFF.

The chain carries TRBV24-1 and TRBJ2-7; a possible D gene is TRBD1 (6 bases). The ends were cut back, 3 bases at V and 1 base at J, with 6 bases in the middle. This CDR3 comprises 13 residues. Per germline, CDR1 KGHDR and CDR2 SFDVKD. The chain's CDR3 is CATSDTGSYEQYF. The CDR3 DNA sequence: TGTGCCACCAGTGATACAGGGTCCTACGAGCAGTACTTC.

The chain has TRBV6-5 and TRBJ2-7, with TRBD2 matching 12 bases. Germline CDR1 reads MNHEY; CDR2 reads SVGAGI. CDR3 length: 15 residues. The trim removed 1 base at V and 4 bases at J, leaving 2 bases unmatched. CDR3 in DNA: TGTGCCAGCAGTTACTTGACTAGCGGGAGTTACGAGCAGTACTTC. It is translated as CASSYLTSGSYEQYF.

The J gene is TRBJ2-7, the V gene TRBV28; TRBD2 is a possible D gene (6 bases). Looked up from germline, CDR1 is MDHEN and CDR2 is SYDVKM. This CDR3 spans 16 amino acids. V lost 8 bases and J lost 7, with 27 bases in between. CDR3 in amino acids: CASGPLWGVPPLEQYF. The CDR3 DNA reads TGTGCCAGCGGCCCCCTCTGGGGGGTCCCCCCATTAGAGCAGTACTTC.

The chain uses TRBV11-2 and TRBJ2-5; 9 bases map to TRBD1. The germline V gene has CDR1 SGHAT and CDR2 FQNNGV. V dropped 5 bases and J dropped 2; count of bases not matched to a gene: 3. The CDR3 is made up of 14 amino acids. In DNA form, the CDR3 reads TGTGCCAGCAGCAAGACAGGGGGTCAAGAGACCCAGTACTTC. Translation gives CASSKTGGQETQYF.

The chain recombines TRBV5-6 with TRBJ2-1, with no clear D. There are 14 residues in the CDR3. V dropped 5 bases and J dropped 4 bases, with 13 bases sitting between them. CDR1 and CDR2 from the germline V gene are SGHDT and YYEEEE. In DNA, the CDR3 is TGTGCCAGCAGTCGCGGCCCGTCTTACAATGAGCAGTTCTTC. It codes for CASSRGPSYNEQFF.

The chain carries TRBV29-1 and TRBJ2-7; D perhaps matches TRBD1 (8 bases). Trimming removed 6 bases from V and 4 bases from J, with 22 bases in between. There are 15 residues in the CDR3. The V gene's germline CDR1 is SQVTM and CDR2 ANQGSEA. CDR3 residues: CSVTGVGGSLYEQYF. The CDR3 nucleotides are TGCAGCGTGACAGGGGTGGGCGGGAGTCTTTACGAGCAGTACTTC.

The CDR3 is CASSEAGTKSGELFF. In DNA form, the CDR3 reads TGTGCCAGCAGTGAAGCCGGGACTAAAAGCGGGGAGCTGTTTTTT. The J gene is TRBJ2-2, the V gene TRBV2, with 7 bases lining up with TRBD2. The CDR3 spans 15 residues. Per the germline V gene, CDR1 is SNHLY and CDR2 is FYNNEI. The V and J ends lost 0 bases and 7 bases, in that order; junction bases with no gene match: 5.

The DNA of the CDR3 is TGTGCCAGCAGCGGAAGGCCTAGTTACGAGCAGTACTTC. This translates into CASSGRPSYEQYF. The V call is TRBV7-9, the J call TRBJ2-7; no clear D. This CDR3 contains 13 residues. V lost 5 bases to trimming and J lost 4 bases, with 12 bases between them. Germline lookup yields CDR1 SEHNR and CDR2 FQNEAQ (reference sequence). Full variable domain (remainder filled in from reference TRBV7-9 and TRBJ2-7): DTGVSQNPRHKITKRGQNVTFRCDPISEHNRLYWYRQTLGQGPEFLTYFQNEAQLEKSRLLSDRFSAERPKGSFSTLEIQRTEQGDSAMYLCASSGRPSYEQYFGPGTRLTVT.

The chain uses TRBV30 and TRBJ1-2, with D possibly matching TRBD1 (5 bases). Trimming took 2 bases from V and 7 from J, leaving 11 bases between them. CDR1 is GTSNPN, CDR2 SVGIG, per germline (reference sequence). CDR3 length equals 12 residues. In nucleotides, the CDR3 is TGTGCCTGGAGTACGTCGGGGGGTGGCTACACCTTC. Protein: CAWSTSGGGYTF.

V is TRBV6-6 and J is TRBJ2-5; D is uncertain. CDR3 length: 13 residues. Germline CDR1 and CDR2: MNHNY and SVGAGI (reference sequence). The germline V and J ends were trimmed by 2 bases and 5 bases, with 9 bases remaining between them. The CDR3 DNA reads as TGTGCCAGCAGTTACGCTAGGCGGGAGACCCAGTACTTC. It encodes CASSYARRETQYF.

This sequence joins TRBV6-1 and TRBJ1-5; 7 nucleotides align to TRBD1. CDR1 MNHNS and CDR2 SASEGT come from the germline V gene. The length of the CDR3 is 18 residues. V lost 1 base to trimming and J lost 0 bases; unmatched junction nucleotides: 9. DNA for the CDR3: TGTGCCAGCAGTGAAGTGGAGACAGGGCTTTATAGCAATCAGCCCCAGCATTTT. Translating it yields CASSEVETGLYSNQPQHF.

The CDR3 spells CSVDDRESYEQFF. CDR3 DNA sequence: TGCAGCGTTGATGACAGGGAATCGTATGAGCAGTTCTTC. J is TRBJ2-1 and V is TRBV29-1, with 7 nucleotides matching TRBD1. The CDR3 length is 13 residues. V trimming: 3 bases; J trimming: 8 bases; junction bases outside the gene matches: 7. Germline CDR1 and CDR2: SQVTM and ANQGSEA.

V is TRBV9 and J is TRBJ2-2, with D possibly matching TRBD1 (5 bases). Trimming cost V 5 bases and J 4 bases, with 12 bases left between them. This CDR3 is 14 amino acids long. CDR1 is SGDLS and CDR2 is YYNGEE in the germline V gene. As DNA, the CDR3 is TGTGCCAGCAGGGACCACCAGGGCACCGGGGAGCTGTTTTTT. The encoded protein is CASRDHQGTGELFF.

This rearrangement joins TRBV28 to TRBJ2-2; TRBD1 matches at 8 bases. Germline-derived CDR1 and CDR2 are MDHEN and SYDVKM. The CDR3 sequence is 16 residues long. The trim removed 5 bases at V and 0 bases at J, leaving 5 bases unmatched. The CDR3 sequence is CASSLIQGANTGELFF. The CDR3 coding sequence is TGTGCCAGCAGTCTGATACAGGGGGCGAACACCGGGGAGCTGTTTTTT.

The chain combines TRBV27 with TRBJ2-7; D possibly corresponds to TRBD2 (6 bases). Trimming stripped 8 bases from V and 4 bases from J, with 6 bases between. This CDR3 is built from 10 residues. Per the germline V gene, CDR1 is MNHEY and CDR2 is SMNVEV (reference sequence). The CDR3 bases are TGTGCCAGCGGACTATACGAGCAGTACTTC. Translating it yields CASGLYEQYF.

The chain uses TRBV4-1 and TRBJ2-2; tentative D call: TRBD2 (6 bases). This CDR3 contains 15 residues. In germline, CDR1 is MGHRA, CDR2 YSYEKL. Deletions cut 3 bases from V and 5 bases from J, with 13 bases between. CDR3 DNA sequence: TGCGCCAGCAGCCAGGCCCTTGGAGGGACCGGGGAGCTGTTTTTT. Translated: CASSQALGGTGELFF.

In nucleotides, the CDR3 is TGTGCCATCATGCGGGGGCCCACGGCCTACGAGCAGTACTTC. Translated, it gives CAIMRGPTAYEQYF. The chain recombines TRBV10-3 with TRBJ2-7, with D possibly matching TRBD2 (7 bases). The V end lost 7 bases, the J end lost 2 bases, and 15 bases lay between the germline ends. CDR1 ENHRY and CDR2 SYGVKD come from the germline V gene. The CDR3 totals 14 residues.

This rearrangement joins TRBV3-1 (or the pseudogene TRBV3-2) to TRBJ2-1, with TRBD2 as a possible D gene (8 bases). The CDR3 is 19 amino acids. Germline-derived CDR1 and CDR2 are LGHDT and YNNKEL (reference sequence). The V and J ends lost 4 bases and 10 bases respectively, with 32 bases between them. The CDR3 nucleotides are TGTGCCAGCAGCCCTCTGGAAGGGGGCGGGGGGAGGGCTAGAGAAGAGCAGTTCTTC. Translating gives CASSPLEGGGGRAREEQFF.

This chain links TRBV5-4 with TRBJ2-7, with D tentatively TRBD2 (5 bases). The V end lost 4 bases, the J end lost 6 bases, and 11 bases lay between the germline ends. This CDR3 contains 12 residues. CDR1 and CDR2 (germline): SGHNT, YYREEE (reference sequence). The CDR3 region has the DNA TGTGCCAGCAGCCACCCCGCGGGCGAGCAGTACTTC. Translation: CASSHPAGEQYF.

This clone was seen once. The genes are TRBV15 and TRBJ1-5; maybe TRBD1 (5 bases). Germline V CDR1 and CDR2: LNHNV, YYDKDF (reference sequence). V was trimmed by 0 bases and J by 7 bases, leaving 13 bases between them. CDR3 length equals 15 residues. The CDR3 DNA reads TGTGCCACCAGCAGAGATCTAGGGGAATCCCAGCCCCAGCATTTT. This encodes CATSRDLGESQPQHF.

The rearrangement joins TRBV28 to TRBJ1-5; D is possibly TRBD1 (5 bases). Germline V gene lookup returns CDR1 MDHEN and CDR2 SYDVKM. The CDR3 length is 15 residues. V was cut by 5 bases and J by 7 bases, with 18 bases left in between. The CDR3 DNA is TGTGCCAGCAGTCCATGGGTCCGGGGGGGGCAGCCCCAGCATTTT. Its translation: CASSPWVRGGQPQHF.

The chain links TRBV7-3 to TRBJ2-1, with 16 bases that match TRBD2. V trimming: 4 bases; J trimming: 8 bases; junction bases outside the gene matches: 5. CDR3 length: 16 residues. Germline CDR1 is SGHTA and CDR2 is FQGTGA. CDR3 sequence: CASSSGLAGGFDEQFF. For the CDR3, the DNA is TGTGCCAGCAGCTCGGGACTAGCGGGAGGGTTCGATGAGCAGTTCTTC.

J is TRBJ1-2 and V is TRBV30; D gene unclear. This CDR3 comprises 13 residues. Between the trimmed V and J ends, which lost 0 bases and 7 bases, there was a span of 12 bases. Germline V CDR1 and CDR2: GTSNPN, SVGIG (reference sequence). The CDR3 region is CAWSVRGRGGYTF. In nucleotides, the CDR3 is TGTGCCTGGAGTGTACGGGGTCGGGGTGGCTACACCTTC.

The chain has TRBV9 and TRBJ2-7; 8 bases line up with TRBD1. CDR3 length: 16 amino acids. V was pared by 3 bases and J by 0 bases, with 8 bases of the junction left unmatched. CDR1 and CDR2 (germline): SGDLS, YYNGEE. CDR3 amino acids: CASSALPGQVSYEQYF. In DNA form, the CDR3 reads TGTGCCAGCAGCGCCCTACCGGGACAGGTCTCCTACGAGCAGTACTTC.

The rearrangement joins TRBV28 to TRBJ1-5; a weak D match, TRBD1 (5 bases). Germline assignment: CDR1 MDHEN and CDR2 SYDVKM. The ends were cut back, 8 bases at V and 0 bases at J, with 11 bases in the middle. The CDR3 is 14 amino acids. CDR3 region: CASYRQGSNQPQHF. In nucleotides, the CDR3 is TGTGCCAGCTATCGCCAGGGTAGCAATCAGCCCCAGCATTTT.

V and J are TRBV5-1 and TRBJ1-2, with a tentative D call TRBD1 (5 bases). Trimming removed 0 bases from V and 0 bases from J, with 6 bases in between. Germline V gene lookup returns CDR1 SGHRS and CDR2 YFSETQ. This CDR3 region has 14 residues. The CDR3 DNA reads as TGCGCCAGCAGCTTGGGACAGTCTAACTATGGCTACACCTTC. As protein: CASSLGQSNYGYTF.

The CDR3 DNA follows: TGCGCCAGCAGCCAAGAGGGGGGGAGATTAGCGGACAATGAGCAGTTCTTC. Amino acid sequence: CASSQEGGRLADNEQFF. The chain carries TRBV4-1 and TRBJ2-1, with 7 bases fitting TRBD2. In germline, CDR1 is MGHRA, CDR2 YSYEKL. This CDR3 is 17 amino acids long. V lost 0 bases to trimming and J lost 5 bases; unmatched junction nucleotides: 10.

This chain joins TRBV5-1 and TRBJ1-4, with unresolved D. V lost 2 bases to trimming and J lost 2 bases, with 10 bases between them. This CDR3 is 15 amino acids long. CDR1 and CDR2 from the germline V gene are SGHRS and YFSETQ. The CDR3 spells CASSFTFATNEKLFF. CDR3 nucleotide sequence: TGCGCCAGCAGCTTCACTTTCGCGACTAATGAAAAACTGTTTTTT. Variable domain in full (rest from reference TRBV5-1 and TRBJ1-4): KAGVTQTPRYLIKTRGQQVTLSCSPISGHRSVSWYQQTPGQGLQFLFEYFSETQRNKGNFPGRFSGRQFSNSRSEMNVSTLELGDSALYLCASSFTFATNEKLFFGSGTQLSVL.

The V gene is TRBV27, the J gene TRBJ2-3; TRBD2 aligns across 12 bases. V shed 0 bases, J shed 11 bases, and the junction held 9 bases outside the gene matches. This CDR3 has 16 residues. The V gene's germline CDR1 is MNHEY and CDR2 SMNVEV (reference sequence). CDR3 DNA: TGTGCCAGCAGTTTATCGGGGCTAGCGGGAGGGCCTAGGCAGTATTTT. Its translation: CASSLSGLAGGPRQYF.

This clone was counted between two and nine times. This chain connects TRBV19 to TRBJ2-7; tentative D call: TRBD2 (5 bases). The CDR3 sequence is 16 residues long. Between the trimmed V and J ends, which lost 1 base and 2 bases, there was a span of 15 bases. CDR1 is LNHDA and CDR2 is SQIVND in the germline V gene (reference sequence). CDR3 in amino acids: CASSIGRTAGTYEQYF. CDR3 nucleotide sequence: TGTGCCAGTAGTATAGGTAGGACTGCCGGGACCTACGAGCAGTACTTC.